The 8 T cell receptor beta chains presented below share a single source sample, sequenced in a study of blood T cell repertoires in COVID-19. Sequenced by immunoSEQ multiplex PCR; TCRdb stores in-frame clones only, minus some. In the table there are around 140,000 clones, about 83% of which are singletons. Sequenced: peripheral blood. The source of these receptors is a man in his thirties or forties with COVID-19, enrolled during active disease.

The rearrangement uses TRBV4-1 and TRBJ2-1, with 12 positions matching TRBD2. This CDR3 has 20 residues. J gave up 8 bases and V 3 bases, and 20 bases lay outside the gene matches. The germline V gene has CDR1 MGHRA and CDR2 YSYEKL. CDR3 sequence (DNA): TGCGCCAGCAGCCATCTTTACCGGAATCTAGCGGGAGGGACTAGGGATGAGCAGTTCTTC. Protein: CASSHLYRNLAGGTRDEQFF.

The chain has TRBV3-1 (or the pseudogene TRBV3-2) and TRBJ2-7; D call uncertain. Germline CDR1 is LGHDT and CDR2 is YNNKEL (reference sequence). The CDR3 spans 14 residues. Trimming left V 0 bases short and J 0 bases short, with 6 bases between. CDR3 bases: TGTGCCAGCAGCCAAGATTGGAGCTCCTACGAGCAGTACTTC. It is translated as CASSQDWSSYEQYF.

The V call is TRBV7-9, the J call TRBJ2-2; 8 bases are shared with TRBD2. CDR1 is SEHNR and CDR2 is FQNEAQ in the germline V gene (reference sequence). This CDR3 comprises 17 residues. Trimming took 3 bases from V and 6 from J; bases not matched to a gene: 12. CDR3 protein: CASSLRTSFSLPGELFF. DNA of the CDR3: TGTGCCAGCAGCTTGAGGACTAGCTTTTCTCTCCCCGGGGAGCTGTTTTTT.

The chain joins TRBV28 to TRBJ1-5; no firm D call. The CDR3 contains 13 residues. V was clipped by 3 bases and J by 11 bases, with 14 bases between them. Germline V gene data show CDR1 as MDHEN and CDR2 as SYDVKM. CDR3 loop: CASSFGIVLAQHF. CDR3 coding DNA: TGTGCCAGCAGTTTCGGGATTGTTTTGGCCCAGCATTTT.

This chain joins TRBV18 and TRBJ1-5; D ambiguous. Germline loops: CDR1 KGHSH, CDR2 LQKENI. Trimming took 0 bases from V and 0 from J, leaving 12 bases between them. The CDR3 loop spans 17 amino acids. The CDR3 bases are TGTGCCAGCTCACCACCCCCCGGGGAATATAGCAATCAGCCCCAGCATTTT. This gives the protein CASSPPPGEYSNQPQHF. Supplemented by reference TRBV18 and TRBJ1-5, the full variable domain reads NAGVMQNPRHLVRRRGQEARLRCSPMKGHSHVYWYRQLPEEGLKFMVYLQKENIIDESGMPKERFSAEFPKEGPSILRIQQVVRGDSAAYFCASSPPPGEYSNQPQHFGDGTRLSIL.

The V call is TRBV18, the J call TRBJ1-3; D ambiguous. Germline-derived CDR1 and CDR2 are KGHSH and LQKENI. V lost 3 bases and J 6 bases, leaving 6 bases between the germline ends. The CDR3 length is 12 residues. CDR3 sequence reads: CASSPLVNTIYF. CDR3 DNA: TGTGCCAGCTCACCCCTCGTAAACACCATATATTTT.

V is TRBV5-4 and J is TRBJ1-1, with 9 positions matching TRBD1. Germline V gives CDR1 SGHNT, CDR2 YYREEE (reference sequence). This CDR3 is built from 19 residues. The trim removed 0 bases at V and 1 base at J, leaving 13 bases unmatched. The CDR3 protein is CASSLALWTGVFTNTEAFF. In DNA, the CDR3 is TGTGCCAGCAGCTTGGCCCTATGGACAGGGGTTTTTACGAACACTGAAGCTTTCTTT. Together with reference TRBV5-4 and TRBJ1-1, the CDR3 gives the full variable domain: ETGVTQSPTHLIKTRGQQVTLRCSSQSGHNTVSWYQQALGQGPQFIFQYYREEENGRGNFPPRFSGLQFPNYSSELNVNALELDDSALYLCASSLALWTGVFTNTEAFFGQGTRLTVV.

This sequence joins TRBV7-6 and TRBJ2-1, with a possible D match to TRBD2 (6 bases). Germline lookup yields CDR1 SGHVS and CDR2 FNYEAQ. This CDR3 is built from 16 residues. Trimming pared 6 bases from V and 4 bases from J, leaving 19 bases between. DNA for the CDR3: TGTGCCAGCAGTCCTATTTCCATAGCGGATTACAATGAGCAGTTCTTC. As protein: CASSPISIADYNEQFF.